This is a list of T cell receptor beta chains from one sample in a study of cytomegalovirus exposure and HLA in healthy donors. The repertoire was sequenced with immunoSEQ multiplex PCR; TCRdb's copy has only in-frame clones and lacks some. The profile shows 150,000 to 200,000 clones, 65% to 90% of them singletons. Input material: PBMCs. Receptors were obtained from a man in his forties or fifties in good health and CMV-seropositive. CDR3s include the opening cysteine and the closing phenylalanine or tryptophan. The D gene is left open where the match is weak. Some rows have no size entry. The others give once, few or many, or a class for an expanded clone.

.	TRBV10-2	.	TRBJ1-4	CASSESRTATNEKLFF	TGCGCCAGCAGTGAGTCGAGGACAGCAACTAATGAAAAACTGTTTTTT
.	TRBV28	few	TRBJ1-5	CASSITDNQPQHF	TGTGCCAGCAGCATAACAGACAATCAGCCCCAGCATTTT
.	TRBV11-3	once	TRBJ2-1	CASSLARRVGSYNEQFF	TGTGCCAGCAGCTTAGCCCGCAGGGTAGGCTCCTACAATGAGCAGTTCTTC
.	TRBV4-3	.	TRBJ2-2	CASSVGGGHTGELFF	TGCGCCAGCAGCGTTGGCGGGGGCCACACCGGGGAGCTGTTTTTT
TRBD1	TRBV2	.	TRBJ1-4	CASKDRGTNEKLFF	TGTGCCAGCAAGGACAGGGGAACTAATGAAAAACTGTTTTTT
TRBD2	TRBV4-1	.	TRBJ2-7	CASSQNLAGGFYEQYF	TGCGCCAGCAGCCAAAACCTAGCGGGGGGGTTCTACGAGCAGTACTTC
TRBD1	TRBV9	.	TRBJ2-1	CASSQGARSSYNEQFF	TGTGCCAGCAGTCAGGGGGCTAGGAGCTCCTACAATGAGCAGTTCTTC
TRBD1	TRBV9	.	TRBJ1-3	CASSVAKGQDSGNTIYF	TGTGCCAGCAGCGTAGCTAAGGGACAGGACTCTGGAAACACCATATATTTT
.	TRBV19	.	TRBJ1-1	CASSLTGSGNTEAFF	TGTGCCAGTAGTCTTACAGGGTCTGGGAACACTGAAGCTTTCTTT
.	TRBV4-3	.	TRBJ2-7	CASSQDKGLTYEQYF	TGCGCCAGCAGCCAAGATAAGGGGCTCACCTACGAGCAGTACTTC
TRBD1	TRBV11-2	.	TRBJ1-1	CASSSKGQGVVNTEAFF	TGTGCCAGCAGCTCGAAGGGACAGGGGGTGGTGAACACTGAAGCTTTCTTT
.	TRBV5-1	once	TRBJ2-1	CASSPTGNEQFF	TGCGCCAGCAGCCCGACAGGCAATGAGCAGTTCTTC
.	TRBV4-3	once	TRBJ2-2	CASSPGENTGELFF	TGCGCCAGCAGCCCCGGGGAGAACACCGGGGAGCTGTTTTTT
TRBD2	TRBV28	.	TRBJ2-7	CASSLGGISYEQYF	TGTGCCAGCAGTTTGGGGGGGATCTCCTACGAGCAGTACTTC
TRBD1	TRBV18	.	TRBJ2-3	CASSPSATGADTQYF	TGTGCCAGCTCACCATCCGCGACAGGGGCAGATACGCAGTATTTT
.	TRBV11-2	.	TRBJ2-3	CASSSPRGLSTDTQYF	TGTGCCAGCAGCTCCCCCCGGGGGTTGAGCACAGATACGCAGTATTTT
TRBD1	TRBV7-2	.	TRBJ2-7	CASSLVGQGFAYEQYF	TGTGCCAGCAGCTTAGTGGGACAGGGCTTCGCCTACGAGCAGTACTTC
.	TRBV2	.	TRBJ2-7	CASSGGLGGHEQYF	TGTGCCAGCAGCGGAGGCCTGGGCGGCCACGAGCAGTACTTC
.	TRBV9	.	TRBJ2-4	CASSDSLAKNIQYF	TGTGCCAGCAGCGACAGTCTAGCCAAAAACATTCAGTACTTC
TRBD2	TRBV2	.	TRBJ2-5	CASSDLAGGTQETQYF	TGTGCCAGCAGTGATCTGGCGGGGGGCACCCAAGAGACCCAGTACTTC
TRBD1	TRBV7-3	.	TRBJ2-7	CASGSGQGIYEQYF	TGTGCCAGCGGGTCCGGACAGGGGATCTACGAGCAGTACTTC
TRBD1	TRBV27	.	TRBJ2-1	CASRPDRGIHNEQFF	TGTGCCAGCAGACCCGACAGGGGCATACACAATGAGCAGTTCTTC
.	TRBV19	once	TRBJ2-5	CASSVDSEETQYF	TGTGCCAGCTCCGTGGACAGTGAAGAGACCCAGTACTTC
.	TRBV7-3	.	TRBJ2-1	CASSSLGEQFF	TGTGCCAGCAGCTCACTAGGTGAGCAGTTCTTC
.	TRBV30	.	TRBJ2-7	CAWSVSRASYEQYF	TGTGCCTGGAGTGTATCGCGGGCCTCCTACGAGCAGTACTTC
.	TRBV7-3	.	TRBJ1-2	CASSLTSRDGYTF	TGTGCCAGCAGCTTAACGTCCAGGGATGGCTACACCTTC
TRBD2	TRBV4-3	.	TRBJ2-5	CASSQATSGGLETQYF	TGCGCCAGCAGCCAAGCAACTAGCGGGGGTTTGGAGACCCAGTACTTC
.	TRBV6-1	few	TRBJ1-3	CASTRGLNTIYF	TGTGCCAGCACGAGAGGGCTAAACACCATATATTTT
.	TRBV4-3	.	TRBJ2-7	CASSQGVGGGSYEQYF	TGCGCCAGCAGCCAAGGAGTAGGGGGGGGCTCCTACGAGCAGTACTTC
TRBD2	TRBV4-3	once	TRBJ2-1	CASSHEFGLASYNEQFF	TGCGCCAGCAGCCACGAATTCGGACTAGCCTCCTACAATGAGCAGTTCTTC
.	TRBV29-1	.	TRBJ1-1	CSVLPFSGTEAFF	TGCAGCGTGTTGCCTTTCAGTGGCACTGAAGCTTTCTTT
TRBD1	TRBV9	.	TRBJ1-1	CASSKSGQGATEAFF	TGTGCCAGCAGCAAATCGGGACAGGGGGCCACTGAAGCTTTCTTT
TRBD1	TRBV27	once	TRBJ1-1	CASSPFRGGLNTEAFF	TGTGCCAGCAGTCCGTTTCGAGGGGGCTTGAACACTGAAGCTTTCTTT
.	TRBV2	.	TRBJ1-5	CASSAGVNQPQHF	TGTGCCAGCAGTGCAGGGGTCAATCAGCCCCAGCATTTT
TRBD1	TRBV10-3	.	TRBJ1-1	CAITLAGGASPTEAFF	TGTGCCATTACCCTCGCAGGGGGCGCATCCCCCACTGAAGCTTTCTTT
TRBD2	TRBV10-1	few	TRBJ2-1	CASSESRGRGVNEQFF	TGCGCCAGCAGTGAGTCGAGAGGGCGGGGGGTCAATGAGCAGTTCTTC
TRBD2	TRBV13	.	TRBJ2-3	CASSFGGLAGTDTQYF	TGTGCCAGCAGCTTCGGTGGACTAGCGGGCACAGATACGCAGTATTTT
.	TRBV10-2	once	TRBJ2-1	CASGAGPHNEQFF	TGCGCCAGCGGGGCAGGCCCACACAATGAGCAGTTCTTC
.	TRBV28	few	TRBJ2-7	CASSSTPSYEQYF	TGTGCCAGCAGTTCGACACCCTCCTACGAGCAGTACTTC
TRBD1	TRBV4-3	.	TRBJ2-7	CASAVNRGSYEQYF	TGCGCCAGCGCGGTTAACAGGGGCTCCTACGAGCAGTACTTC
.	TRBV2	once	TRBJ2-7	CASNGVGYEQYF	TGTGCCAGCAACGGGGTTGGCTACGAGCAGTACTTC
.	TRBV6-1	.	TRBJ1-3	CASSEARANTIYF	TGTGCCAGCAGTGAAGCGAGGGCTAACACCATATATTTT
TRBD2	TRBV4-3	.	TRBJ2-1	CASSQASSGGFEQFF	TGCGCCAGCAGCCAAGCGTCTAGCGGGGGGTTCGAGCAGTTCTTC
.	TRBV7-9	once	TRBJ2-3	CSSSPPPQGPDTQYF	TGTTCCAGCAGCCCCCCCCCGCAGGGGCCAGATACGCAGTATTTT
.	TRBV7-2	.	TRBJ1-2	CASSLANTDYGYTF	TGTGCCAGCAGCTTAGCCAATACAGACTATGGCTACACCTTC
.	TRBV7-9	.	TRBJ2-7	CASSSGQSSYEQYF	TGTGCCAGCAGCTCCGGACAAAGCTCCTACGAGCAGTACTTC
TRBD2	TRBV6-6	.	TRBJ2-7	CATTWGGVQYF	TGTGCCACTACCTGGGGGGGAGTGCAGTACTTC
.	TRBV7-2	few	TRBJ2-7	CASSPNTAGASYEQYF	TGTGCCAGCAGCCCGAATACAGCAGGGGCCTCCTACGAGCAGTACTTC
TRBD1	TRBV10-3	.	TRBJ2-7	CAIATGGWYEQYF	TGTGCCATTGCTACAGGGGGATGGTACGAGCAGTACTTC
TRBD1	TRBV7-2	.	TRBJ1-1	CASSLSLTSTGGIAFF	TGTGCCAGCAGCTTATCCCTAACCTCGACAGGGGGGATAGCTTTCTTT
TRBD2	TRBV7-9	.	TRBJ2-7	CASSHRDYAYEQYF	TGTGCCAGCAGCCATCGGGACTACGCCTACGAGCAGTACTTC
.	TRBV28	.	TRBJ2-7	CASSFSFLGGGSSYEQYF	TGTGCCAGCAGTTTTTCGTTCCTAGGGGGGGGGAGCTCCTACGAGCAGTACTTC
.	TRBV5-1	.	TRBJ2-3	CASSLSGFTDTQYF	TGCGCCAGCAGCTTAAGCGGATTCACAGATACGCAGTATTTT
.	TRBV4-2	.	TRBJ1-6	CASSQDPSQPFSPLHF	TGTGCCAGCAGCCAAGATCCGTCACAGCCCTTTTCACCCCTCCACTTT
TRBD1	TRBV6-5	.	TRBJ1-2	CASSSREDRDDYTF	TGTGCCAGCAGTTCGCGTGAGGACAGGGATGACTACACCTTC
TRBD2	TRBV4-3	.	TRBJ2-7	CASSQVGGTYEQYF	TGCGCCAGCAGCCAAGTGGGAGGGACCTACGAGCAGTACTTC
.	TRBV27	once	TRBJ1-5	CASWTANSNQPQHF	TGTGCCAGCTGGACTGCGAATAGCAATCAGCCCCAGCATTTT